The entry below describes one TCR beta chain. Germline CDR1 and CDR2: MNHEY and SMNVEV (reference sequence). Trimming removed 4 bases at V and 5 bases at J, with 17 bases between. This CDR3 is 15 amino acids long. Healthy individuals who donated bone marrow served as the donors. It was with 60 Vbeta and 13 Jbeta primers that the PCR ran. Libraries were prepared by immunoSEQ multiplex PCR; TCRdb keeps only in-frame clonotypes and omits some of them. The table has under 80,000 clones, about 77% seen once. The data are from a study of cytomegalovirus exposure and HLA in healthy donors. The rearrangement joins TRBV27 to TRBJ2-5; maybe TRBD1 (6 bases). The source material was PBMCs. The clonotype was recovered from a woman aged 25 to 45 in good health and CMV-seronegative. For the CDR3, the DNA is TGTGCCAGCAGTTCCCGGGTCCTAAGGGGGGAGACCCAGTACTTC. It is translated as CASSSRVLRGETQYF.